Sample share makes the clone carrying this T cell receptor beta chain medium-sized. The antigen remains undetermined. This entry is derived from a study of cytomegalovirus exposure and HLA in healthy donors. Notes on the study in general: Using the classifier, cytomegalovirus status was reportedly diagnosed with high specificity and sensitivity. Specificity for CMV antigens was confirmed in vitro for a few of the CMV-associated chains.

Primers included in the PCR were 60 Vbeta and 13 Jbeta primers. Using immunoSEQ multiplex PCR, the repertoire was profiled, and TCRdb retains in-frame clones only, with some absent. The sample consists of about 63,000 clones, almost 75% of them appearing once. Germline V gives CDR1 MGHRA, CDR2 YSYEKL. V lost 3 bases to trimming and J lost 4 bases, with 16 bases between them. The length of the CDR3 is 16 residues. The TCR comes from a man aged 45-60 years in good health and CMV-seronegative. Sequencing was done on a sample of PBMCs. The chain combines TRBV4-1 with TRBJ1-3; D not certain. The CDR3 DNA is TGCGCCAGCAGCCAGGCCGATCCAGTCAAAGGAAACACCATATATTTT. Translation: CASSQADPVKGNTIYF.